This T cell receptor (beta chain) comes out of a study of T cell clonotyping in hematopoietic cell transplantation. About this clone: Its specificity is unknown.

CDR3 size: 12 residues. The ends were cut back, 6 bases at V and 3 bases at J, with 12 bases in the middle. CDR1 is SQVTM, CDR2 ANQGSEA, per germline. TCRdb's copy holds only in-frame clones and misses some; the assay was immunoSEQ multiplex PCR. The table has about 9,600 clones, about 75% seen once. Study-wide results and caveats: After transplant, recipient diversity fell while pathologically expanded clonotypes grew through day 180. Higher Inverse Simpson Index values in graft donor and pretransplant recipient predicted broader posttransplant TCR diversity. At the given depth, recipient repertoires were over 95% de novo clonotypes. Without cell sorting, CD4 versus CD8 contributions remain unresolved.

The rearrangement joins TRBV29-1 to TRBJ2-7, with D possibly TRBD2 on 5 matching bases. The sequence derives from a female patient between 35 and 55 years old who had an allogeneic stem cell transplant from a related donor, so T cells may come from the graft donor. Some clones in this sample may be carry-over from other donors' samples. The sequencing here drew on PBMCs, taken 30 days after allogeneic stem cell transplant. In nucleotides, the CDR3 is TGCAGCGTACCGGGAACCGACTACGAGCAGTACTTC. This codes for CSVPGTDYEQYF.